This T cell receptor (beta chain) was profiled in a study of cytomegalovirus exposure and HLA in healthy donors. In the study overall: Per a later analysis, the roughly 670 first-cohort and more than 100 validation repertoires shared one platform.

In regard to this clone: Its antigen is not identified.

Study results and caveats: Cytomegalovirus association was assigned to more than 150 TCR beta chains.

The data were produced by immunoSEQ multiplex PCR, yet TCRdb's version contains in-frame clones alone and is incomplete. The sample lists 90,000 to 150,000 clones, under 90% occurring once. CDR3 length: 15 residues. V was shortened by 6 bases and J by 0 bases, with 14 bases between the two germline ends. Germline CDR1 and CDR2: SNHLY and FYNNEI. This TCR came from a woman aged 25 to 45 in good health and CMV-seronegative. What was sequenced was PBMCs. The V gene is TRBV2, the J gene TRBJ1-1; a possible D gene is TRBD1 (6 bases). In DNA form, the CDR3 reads TGTGCCAGCAGACAGGGCGTCAACATGAACACTGAAGCTTTCTTT. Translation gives CASRQGVNMNTEAFF. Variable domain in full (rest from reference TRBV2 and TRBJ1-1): EPEVTQTPSHQVTQMGQEVILRCVPISNHLYFYWYRQILGQKVEFLVSFYNNEISEKSEIFDDQFSVERPDGSNFTLKIRSTKLEDSAMYFCASRQGVNMNTEAFFGQGTRLTVV.